A single T cell receptor (beta chain) is shown here with its context. Its antigen is not identified. The data were obtained in a study of shared clonotypes between healthy human individuals. Study findings and constraints: What rarefaction showed was incomplete sorted-subset sequencing despite large depth.

The table came from immunoSEQ multiplex PCR; TCRdb's copy has only in-frame clones and leaves some out. The sample has 2 million to 3 million clones; about 92% are singletons. CDR3 length equals 14 residues. Germline-derived CDR1 and CDR2 are SGDLS and YYNGEE. Trimming took 4 bases from V and 8 from J, leaving 16 bases between them. Sequenced input: naive CD4+ T cells sorted from blood. Sample subset: CD45RA+ positively selected. This TCR came from a man between 18 and 35 years old in good health. This chain uses TRBV9 with TRBJ2-1; possible D gene TRBD2, 6 bases. CDR3 nucleotides: TGTGCCAGCAGCTATGGGGAGGCAGTGGATGAGCAGTTCTTC. It is translated as CASSYGEAVDEQFF.